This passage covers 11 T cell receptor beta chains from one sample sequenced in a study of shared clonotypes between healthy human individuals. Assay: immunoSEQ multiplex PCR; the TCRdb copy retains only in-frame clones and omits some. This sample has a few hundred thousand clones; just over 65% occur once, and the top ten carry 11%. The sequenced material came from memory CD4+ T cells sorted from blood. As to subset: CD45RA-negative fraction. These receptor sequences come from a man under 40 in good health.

Written as DNA, the CDR3 is TGTGCCAGCTCACCACCAGGGGCAGGGGGCAAAAATCAGCCCCAGCATTTT. It yields the protein CASSPPGAGGKNQPQHF. The chain couples TRBV18 to TRBJ1-5; 8 bases are shared with TRBD1. The J segment lost 4 bases and the V segment lost 0 bases, leaving 8 bases of the junction unmatched. The CDR3 sequence is 17 residues long. Per the germline V gene, CDR1 is KGHSH and CDR2 is LQKENI.

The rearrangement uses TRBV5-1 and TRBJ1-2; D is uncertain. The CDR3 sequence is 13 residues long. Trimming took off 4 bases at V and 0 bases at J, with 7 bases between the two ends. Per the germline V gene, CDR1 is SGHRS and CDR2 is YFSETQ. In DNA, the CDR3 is TGCGCCAGCAGCCGGACGCCTAACTATGGCTACACCTTC. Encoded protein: CASSRTPNYGYTF.

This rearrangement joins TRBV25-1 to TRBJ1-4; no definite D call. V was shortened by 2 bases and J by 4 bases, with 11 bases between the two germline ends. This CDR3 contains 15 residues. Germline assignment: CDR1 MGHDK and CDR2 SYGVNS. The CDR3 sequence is CASSEGGGGNEKLFF. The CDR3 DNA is TGTGCCAGCAGTGAAGGAGGTGGAGGTAATGAAAAACTGTTTTTT.

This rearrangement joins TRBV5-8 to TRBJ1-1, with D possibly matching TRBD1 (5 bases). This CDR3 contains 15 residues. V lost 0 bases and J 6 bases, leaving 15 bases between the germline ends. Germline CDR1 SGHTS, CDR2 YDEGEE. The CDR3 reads CASSLVGAQAAEAFF. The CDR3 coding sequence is TGTGCCAGCAGCTTGGTTGGGGCCCAGGCAGCTGAAGCTTTCTTT.

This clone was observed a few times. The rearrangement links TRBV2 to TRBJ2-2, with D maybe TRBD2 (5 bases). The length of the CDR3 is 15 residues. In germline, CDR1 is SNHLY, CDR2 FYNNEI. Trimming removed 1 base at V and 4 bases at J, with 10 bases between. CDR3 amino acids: CASSEGRARTGELFF. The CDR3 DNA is TGTGCCAGCAGTGAAGGGCGGGCGCGCACCGGGGAGCTGTTTTTT.

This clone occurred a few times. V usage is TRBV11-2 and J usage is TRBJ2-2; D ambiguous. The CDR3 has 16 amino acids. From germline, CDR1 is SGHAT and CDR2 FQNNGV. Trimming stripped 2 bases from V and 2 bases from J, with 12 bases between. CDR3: CASSLPNRLNTGELFF. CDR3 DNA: TGTGCCAGCAGCTTACCCAACAGACTCAACACCGGGGAGCTGTTTTTT.

The DNA for the CDR3 is TGTGCCAGTAGTGCAAATAGCGGGAGAACAGATACGCAGTATTTT. Amino acid sequence: CASSANSGRTDTQYF. The genes are TRBV19 and TRBJ2-3; 9 positions agree with TRBD2. The germline V gene encodes CDR1 LNHDA and CDR2 SQIVND (reference sequence). The CDR3 is 15 residues long. Germline trimming cut 5 bases from V and 3 bases from J; bases unmatched to any gene: 6.

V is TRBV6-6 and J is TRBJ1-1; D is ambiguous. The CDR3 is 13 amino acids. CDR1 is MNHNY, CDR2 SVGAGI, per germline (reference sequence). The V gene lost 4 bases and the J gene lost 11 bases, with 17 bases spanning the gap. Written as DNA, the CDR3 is TGTGCCAGCAGTTTAGCCCCGTCCTCCGACGCTTTCTTT. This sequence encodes CASSLAPSSDAFF.

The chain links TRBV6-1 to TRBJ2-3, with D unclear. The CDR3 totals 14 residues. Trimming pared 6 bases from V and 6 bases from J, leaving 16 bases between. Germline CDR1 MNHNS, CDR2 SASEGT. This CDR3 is CASRRELHGDTQYF. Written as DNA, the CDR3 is TGTGCCAGCAGGAGAGAACTTCATGGGGATACGCAGTATTTT.

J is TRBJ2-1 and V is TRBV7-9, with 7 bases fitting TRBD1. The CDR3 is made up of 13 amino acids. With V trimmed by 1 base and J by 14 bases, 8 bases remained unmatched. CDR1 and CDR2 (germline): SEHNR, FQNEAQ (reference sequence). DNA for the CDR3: TGTGCCAGCAGCTTAGATTTGACAGGGCGGGAGTTCTTC. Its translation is CASSLDLTGREFF.

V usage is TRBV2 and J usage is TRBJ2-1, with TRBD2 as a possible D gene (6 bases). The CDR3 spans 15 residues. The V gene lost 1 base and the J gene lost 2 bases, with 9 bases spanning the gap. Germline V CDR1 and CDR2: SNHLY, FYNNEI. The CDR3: CASSEERVPYNEQFF. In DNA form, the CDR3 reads TGTGCCAGCAGTGAAGAGCGGGTACCCTACAATGAGCAGTTCTTC.